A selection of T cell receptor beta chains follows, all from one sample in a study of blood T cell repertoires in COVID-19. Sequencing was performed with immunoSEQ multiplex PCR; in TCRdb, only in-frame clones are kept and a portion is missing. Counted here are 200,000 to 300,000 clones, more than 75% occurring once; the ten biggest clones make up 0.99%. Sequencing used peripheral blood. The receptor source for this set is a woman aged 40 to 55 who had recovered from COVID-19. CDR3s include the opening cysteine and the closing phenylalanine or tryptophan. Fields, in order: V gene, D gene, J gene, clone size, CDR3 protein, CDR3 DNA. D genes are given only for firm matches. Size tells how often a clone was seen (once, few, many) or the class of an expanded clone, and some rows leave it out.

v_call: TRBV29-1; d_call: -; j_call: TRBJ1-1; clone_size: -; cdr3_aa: CSAQSGGPNTEAFF; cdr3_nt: TGCAGCGCCCAATCGGGGGGCCCGAACACTGAAGCTTTCTTT
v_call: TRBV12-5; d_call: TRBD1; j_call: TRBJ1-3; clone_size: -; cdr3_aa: CASGLGQGAGNTIYF; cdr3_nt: TGTGCTAGTGGTTTGGGACAGGGTGCTGGAAACACCATATATTTT
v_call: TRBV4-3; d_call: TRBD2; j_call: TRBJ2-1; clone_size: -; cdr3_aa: CASSQDLLAGGGNEQFF; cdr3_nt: TGCGCCAGCAGCCAGGACCTCCTAGCGGGAGGTGGTAATGAGCAGTTCTTC
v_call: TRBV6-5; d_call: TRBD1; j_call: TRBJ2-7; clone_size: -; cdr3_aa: CASSSRTGSPYEQYF; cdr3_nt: TGTGCCAGCAGTTCCCGGACAGGGAGTCCCTACGAGCAGTACTTC
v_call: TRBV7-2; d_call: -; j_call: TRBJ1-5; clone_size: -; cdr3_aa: CASSLGTGNQPQHF; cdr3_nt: TGTGCCAGCAGCTTAGGCACCGGGAATCAGCCCCAGCATTTT
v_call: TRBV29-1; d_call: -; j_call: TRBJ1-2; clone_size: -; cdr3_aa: CSVVSGGWYGYTF; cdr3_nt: TGCAGCGTTGTTTCCGGGGGGTGGTATGGCTACACCTTC
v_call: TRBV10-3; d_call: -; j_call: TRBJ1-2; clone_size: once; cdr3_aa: CAISESPGGGYGYTF; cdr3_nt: TGTGCCATCAGTGAGTCTCCCGGGGGAGGCTATGGCTACACCTTC
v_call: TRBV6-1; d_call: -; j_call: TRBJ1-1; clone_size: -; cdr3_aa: CASSEAGRNTEAFF; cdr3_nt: TGTGCCAGCAGTGAAGCGGGCAGGAACACTGAAGCTTTCTTT
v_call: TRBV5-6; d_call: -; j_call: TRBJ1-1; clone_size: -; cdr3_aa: CASSSRKADTEAFF; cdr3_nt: TGTGCCAGCAGCTCTAGAAAGGCGGACACTGAAGCTTTCTTT
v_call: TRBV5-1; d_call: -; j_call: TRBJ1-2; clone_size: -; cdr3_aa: CASSLEGQGSGGYTF; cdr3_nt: TGCGCCAGCAGCTTGGAGGGGCAGGGCTCTGGTGGCTACACCTTC
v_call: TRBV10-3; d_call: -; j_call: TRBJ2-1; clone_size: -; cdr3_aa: CAIRRSQGQYEQFF; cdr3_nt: TGTGCCATCAGACGGAGTCAGGGACAATATGAGCAGTTCTTC
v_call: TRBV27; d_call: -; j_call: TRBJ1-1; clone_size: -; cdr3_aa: CASSLGAQNTEAFF; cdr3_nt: TGTGCCAGCAGTTTGGGGGCCCAGAACACTGAAGCTTTCTTT
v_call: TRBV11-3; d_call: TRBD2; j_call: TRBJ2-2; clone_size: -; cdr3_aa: CASSPPTSGRGTGELFF; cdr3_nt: TGTGCCAGCAGCCCCCCCACTAGCGGGAGGGGCACCGGGGAGCTGTTTTTT
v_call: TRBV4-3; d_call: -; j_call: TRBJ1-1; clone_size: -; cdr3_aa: CASSQDAVNTEAFF; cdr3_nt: TGCGCCAGCAGCCAAGACGCGGTGAACACTGAAGCTTTCTTT
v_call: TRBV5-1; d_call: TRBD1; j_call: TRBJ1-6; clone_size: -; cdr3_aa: CASSGQGIGSPLHF; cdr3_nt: TGCGCCAGCAGCGGACAGGGGATTGGTTCACCCCTCCACTTT
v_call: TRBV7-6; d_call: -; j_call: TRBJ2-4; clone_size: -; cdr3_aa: CASSFGPGDIQYF; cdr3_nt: -
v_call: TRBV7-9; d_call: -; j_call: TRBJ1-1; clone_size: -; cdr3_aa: CASSLGAGDATEAFF; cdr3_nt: TGTGCCAGCAGCTTAGGGGCGGGGGACGCCACTGAAGCTTTCTTT
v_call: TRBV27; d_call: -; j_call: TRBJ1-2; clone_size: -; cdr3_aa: CASSLGSAGSGYTF; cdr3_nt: TGTGCCAGCAGTTTAGGGTCAGCGGGGTCTGGCTACACCTTC
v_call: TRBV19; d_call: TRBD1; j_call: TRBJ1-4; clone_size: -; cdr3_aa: CASTRQTGGGEKLFF; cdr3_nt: TGTGCCAGTACCAGACAGACAGGGGGTGGAGAAAAACTGTTTTTT
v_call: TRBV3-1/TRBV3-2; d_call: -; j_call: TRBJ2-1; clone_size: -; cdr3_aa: CASSQDLAGAGQFF; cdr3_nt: TGTGCCAGCAGCCAAGATTTGGCGGGGGCTGGGCAGTTCTTC
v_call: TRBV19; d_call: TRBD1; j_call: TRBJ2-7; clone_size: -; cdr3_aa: CASSIMGQEGAEQYF; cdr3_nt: TGTGCCAGTAGTATCATGGGACAGGAAGGGGCCGAGCAGTACTTC
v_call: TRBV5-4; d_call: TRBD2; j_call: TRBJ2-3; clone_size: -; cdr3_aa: CASSPGSGASTDTQYF; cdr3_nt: TGTGCCAGCAGCCCAGGTAGCGGGGCTAGCACAGATACGCAGTATTTT
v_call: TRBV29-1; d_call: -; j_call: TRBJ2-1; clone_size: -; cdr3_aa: CSVGRTEQFF; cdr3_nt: TGCAGCGTTGGCCGGACAGAGCAGTTCTTC
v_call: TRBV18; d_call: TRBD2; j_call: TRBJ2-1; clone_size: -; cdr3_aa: CASSPPAGGWNEQFF; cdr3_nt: TGTGCCAGCTCACCACCAGCGGGAGGGTGGAATGAGCAGTTCTTC
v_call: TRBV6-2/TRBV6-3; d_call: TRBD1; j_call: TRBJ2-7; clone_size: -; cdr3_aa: CASSYSTGGQLAYEQYF; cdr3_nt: TGTGCCAGCAGTTACTCGACAGGGGGCCAGTTGGCCTACGAGCAGTACTTC
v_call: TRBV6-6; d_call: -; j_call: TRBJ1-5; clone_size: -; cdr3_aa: CASNTQDRGPNQPQHF; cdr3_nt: TGTGCCAGCAACACCCAGGACAGAGGTCCCAATCAGCCCCAGCATTTT
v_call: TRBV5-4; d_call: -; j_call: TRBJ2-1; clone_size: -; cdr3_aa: CASSRAGNSYNEQFF; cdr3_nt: TGTGCCAGCAGCCGGGCGGGCAACTCCTACAATGAGCAGTTCTTC
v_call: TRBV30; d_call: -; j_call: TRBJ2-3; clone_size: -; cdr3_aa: CAWGGAERRDTQYF; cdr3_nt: TGTGCCTGGGGGGGGGCAGAACGCAGAGATACGCAGTATTTT
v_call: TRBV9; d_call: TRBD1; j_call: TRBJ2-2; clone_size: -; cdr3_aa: CASSGKDRGIGELFF; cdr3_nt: TGTGCCAGCAGCGGAAAGGACAGGGGCATCGGGGAGCTGTTTTTT
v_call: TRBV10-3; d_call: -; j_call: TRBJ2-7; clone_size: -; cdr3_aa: CAISDPAPSGEQYF; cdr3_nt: TGTGCCATCAGTGATCCTGCCCCCTCCGGCGAGCAGTACTTC
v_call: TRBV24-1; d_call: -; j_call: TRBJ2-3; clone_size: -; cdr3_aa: CATSDATVAGTDTQYF; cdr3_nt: TGTGCCACCAGTGATGCTACAGTAGCGGGCACAGATACGCAGTATTTT
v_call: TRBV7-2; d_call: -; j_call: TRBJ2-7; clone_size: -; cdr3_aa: CASSFRYEQYF; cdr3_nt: TGTGCCAGCAGCTTCCGGTACGAGCAGTACTTC
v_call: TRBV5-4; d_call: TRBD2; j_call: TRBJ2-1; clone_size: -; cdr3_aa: CASSPGLAGAPNEQFF; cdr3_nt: TGTGCCAGCAGCCCCGGACTAGCGGGAGCCCCCAATGAGCAGTTCTTC
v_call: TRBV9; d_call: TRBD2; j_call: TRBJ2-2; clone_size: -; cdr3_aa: CASSVAGGANTGELFF; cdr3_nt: TGTGCCAGCAGCGTAGCGGGGGGAGCGAACACCGGGGAGCTGTTTTTT
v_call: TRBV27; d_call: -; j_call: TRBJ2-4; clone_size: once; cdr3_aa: CASRSLAKNIQYF; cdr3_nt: TGTGCCAGCAGGTCTTTAGCCAAAAACATTCAGTACTTC
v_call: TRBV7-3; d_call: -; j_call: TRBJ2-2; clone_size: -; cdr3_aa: CASSPGHLGELFF; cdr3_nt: TGTGCCAGCAGCCCCGGACACCTCGGGGAGCTGTTTTTT
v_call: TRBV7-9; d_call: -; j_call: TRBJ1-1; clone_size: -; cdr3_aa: CASSLAQGKNTEAFF; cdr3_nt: TGTGCCAGCAGCTTAGCTCAGGGAAAGAACACTGAAGCTTTCTTT
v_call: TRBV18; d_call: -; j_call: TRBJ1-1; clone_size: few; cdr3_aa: CASSPTRILNTEAFF; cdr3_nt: TGTGCCAGCTCACCGACCAGGATTCTGAACACTGAAGCTTTCTTT
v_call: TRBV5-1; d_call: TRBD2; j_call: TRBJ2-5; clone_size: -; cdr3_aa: CASSSGRALETQYF; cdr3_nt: TGCGCCAGCTCTAGCGGGAGGGCCCTGGAGACCCAGTACTTC
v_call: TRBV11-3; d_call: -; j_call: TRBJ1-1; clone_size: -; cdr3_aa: CASSYARDNMNTEAFF; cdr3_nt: TGTGCCAGCAGCTACGCCCGGGACAACATGAACACTGAAGCTTTCTTT
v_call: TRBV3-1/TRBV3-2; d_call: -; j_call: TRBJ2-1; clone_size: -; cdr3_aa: CASSHPPEGQWGDEQFF; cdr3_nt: TGTGCCAGCAGCCACCCCCCCGAGGGGCAGTGGGGGGATGAGCAGTTCTTC
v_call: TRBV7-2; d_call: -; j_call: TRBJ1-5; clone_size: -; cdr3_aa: CASSLGHLGGNQPQHF; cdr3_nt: TGTGCCAGCAGCTTAGGACACCTCGGCGGGAATCAGCCCCAGCATTTT
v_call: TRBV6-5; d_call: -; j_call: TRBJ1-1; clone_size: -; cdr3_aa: CASSYTGFSSTEAFF; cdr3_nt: TGTGCCAGCAGTTACACAGGGTTCTCGAGCACTGAAGCTTTCTTT
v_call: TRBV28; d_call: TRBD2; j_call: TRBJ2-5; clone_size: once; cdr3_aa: CASSPLARLAGVGGQETQYF; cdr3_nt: TGTGCCAGCAGTCCCCTGGCGAGGCTAGCGGGAGTGGGGGGGCAAGAGACCCAGTACTTC
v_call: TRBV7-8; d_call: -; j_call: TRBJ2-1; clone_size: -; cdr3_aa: CASSLGGDEQFF; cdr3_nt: TGTGCCAGCAGCTTAGGAGGCGATGAGCAGTTCTTC
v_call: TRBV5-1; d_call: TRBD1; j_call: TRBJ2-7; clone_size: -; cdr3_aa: CASSPGTGTYEQYF; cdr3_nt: TGCGCCAGCAGTCCCGGGACAGGAACCTACGAGCAGTACTTC
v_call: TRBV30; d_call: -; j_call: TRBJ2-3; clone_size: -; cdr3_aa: CAWSVQDRDTQYF; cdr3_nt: TGTGCCTGGAGTGTACAGGATCGAGATACGCAGTATTTT
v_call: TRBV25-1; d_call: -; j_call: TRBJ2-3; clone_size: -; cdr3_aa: CASSDRSTSTDTQYF; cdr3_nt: TGTGCCAGCAGTGACAGGTCAACTAGCACAGATACGCAGTATTTT
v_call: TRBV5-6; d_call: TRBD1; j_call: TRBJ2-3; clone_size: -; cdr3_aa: CASSLGRTGRDTQYF; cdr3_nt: TGTGCCAGCAGCTTGGGGAGGACAGGGAGAGATACGCAGTATTTT
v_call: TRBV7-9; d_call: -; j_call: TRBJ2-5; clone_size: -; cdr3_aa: CASSRDMGQPRETQYF; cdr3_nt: TGTGCCAGCAGCCGAGACATGGGGCAGCCCCGGGAGACCCAGTACTTC
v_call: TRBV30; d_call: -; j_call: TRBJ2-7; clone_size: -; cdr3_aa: CACLTQGGPYEQYF; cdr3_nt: TGTGCCTGCCTCACACAGGGGGGGCCTTACGAGCAGTACTTC
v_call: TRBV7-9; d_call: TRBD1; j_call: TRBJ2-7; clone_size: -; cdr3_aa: CASSPGQGATEQYF; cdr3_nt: TGTGCCAGCAGCCCCGGACAGGGGGCCACCGAGCAGTACTTC
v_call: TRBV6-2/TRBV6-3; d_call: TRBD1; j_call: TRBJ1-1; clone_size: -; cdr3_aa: CASSRNRGPVNTEAFF; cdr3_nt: TGTGCCAGCAGTCGTAACAGGGGCCCTGTGAACACTGAAGCTTTCTTT
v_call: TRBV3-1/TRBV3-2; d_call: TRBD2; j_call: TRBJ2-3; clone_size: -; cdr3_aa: CASSQDASGGGTDTQYF; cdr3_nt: TGTGCCAGCAGCCAAGATGCCAGCGGGGGGGGCACAGATACGCAGTATTTT
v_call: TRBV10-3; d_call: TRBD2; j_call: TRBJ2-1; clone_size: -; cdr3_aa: CAISELASGRYYNEQFF; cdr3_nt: TGTGCCATCAGTGAGTTGGCTAGCGGGAGGTACTACAATGAGCAGTTCTTC
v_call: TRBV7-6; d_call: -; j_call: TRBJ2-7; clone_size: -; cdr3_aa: CASSLGAQNYEQYF; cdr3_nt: TGTGCCAGCAGCTTAGGGGCCCAGAATTACGAGCAGTACTTC
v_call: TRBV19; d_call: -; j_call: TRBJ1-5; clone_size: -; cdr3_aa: CASSMGRGTQSGHSQPQHF; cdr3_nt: TGTGCCAGTAGTATGGGGCGGGGGACACAATCGGGCCACAGTCAGCCCCAGCATTTT